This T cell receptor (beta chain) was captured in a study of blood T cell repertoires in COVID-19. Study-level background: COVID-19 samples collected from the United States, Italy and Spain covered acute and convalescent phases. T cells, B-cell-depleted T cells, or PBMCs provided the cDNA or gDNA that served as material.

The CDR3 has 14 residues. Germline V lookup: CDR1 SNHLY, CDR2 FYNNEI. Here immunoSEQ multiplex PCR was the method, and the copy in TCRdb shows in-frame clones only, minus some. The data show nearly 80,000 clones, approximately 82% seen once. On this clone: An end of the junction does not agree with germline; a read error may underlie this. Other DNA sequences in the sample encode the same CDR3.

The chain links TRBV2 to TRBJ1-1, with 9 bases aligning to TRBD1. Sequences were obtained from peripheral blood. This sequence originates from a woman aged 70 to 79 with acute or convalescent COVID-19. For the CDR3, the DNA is TGTGCCAGCAGTGCCGTAACAGGGGGCACTGAAGCTTTTTTT. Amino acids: CASSAVTGGTEAFF. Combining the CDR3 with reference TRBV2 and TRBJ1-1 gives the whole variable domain EPEVTQTPSHQVTQMGQEVILRCVPISNHLYFYWYRQILGQKVEFLVSFYNNEISEKSEIFDDQFSVERPDGSNFTLKIRSTKLEDSAMYFCASSAVTGGTEAFFGQGTRLTVV.